This T cell receptor beta chain was found in a study of patients and donors after allogeneic stem cell transplantation. MiXCR, applied by TCRdb to the RT-PCR reads, yields one record per CDR3 protein. The sample lists some 230,000 distinct CDR3 sequences; 13% to 15% were seen once. A few counts support this clonotype. Germline V lookup: CDR1 LGHDT, CDR2 YNNKEL (reference sequence). J was trimmed by 2 bases and V by 1 base; bases with no gene match: 2. CDR3 length: 15 residues. The receptor's source is a human donor who was either an allogeneic HSCT recipient or a stem cell or donor lymphocyte infusion donor (not recorded which). It is not recorded whose cells these are; they may come from a transplant donor. The chain employs TRBV3-1 and TRBJ2-3, with 8 bases aligning to TRBD2. Sequencing input: blood, either unsorted or a sorted T cell fraction (not recorded which). This CDR3 is CASSQGTSPTDTQYF. The CDR3 DNA follows: TGTGCCAGCAGCCAAGGGACTAGCCCCACAGATACGCAGTATTTT.